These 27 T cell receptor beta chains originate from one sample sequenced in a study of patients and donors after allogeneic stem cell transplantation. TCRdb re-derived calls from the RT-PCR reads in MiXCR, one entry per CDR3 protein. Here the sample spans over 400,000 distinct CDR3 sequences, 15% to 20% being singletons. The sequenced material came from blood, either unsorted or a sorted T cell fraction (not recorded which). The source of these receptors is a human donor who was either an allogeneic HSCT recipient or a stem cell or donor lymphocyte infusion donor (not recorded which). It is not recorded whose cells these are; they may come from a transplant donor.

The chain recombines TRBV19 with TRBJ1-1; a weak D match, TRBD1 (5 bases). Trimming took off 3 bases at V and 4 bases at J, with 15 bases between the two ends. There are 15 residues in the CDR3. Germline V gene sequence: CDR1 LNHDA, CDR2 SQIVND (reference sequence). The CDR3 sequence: CASSMGRSMSTEAFF. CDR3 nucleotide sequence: TGTGCCAGTAGTATGGGACGATCGATGAGCACTGAAGCTTTCTTT.

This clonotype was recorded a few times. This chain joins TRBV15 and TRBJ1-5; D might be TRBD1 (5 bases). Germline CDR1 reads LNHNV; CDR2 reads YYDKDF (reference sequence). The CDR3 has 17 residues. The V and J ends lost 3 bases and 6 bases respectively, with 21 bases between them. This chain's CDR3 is CATSSPPFRGRGQPQHF. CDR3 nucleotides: TGTGCCACCAGCAGCCCCCCGTTTAGGGGAAGAGGTCAGCCCCAGCATTTT.

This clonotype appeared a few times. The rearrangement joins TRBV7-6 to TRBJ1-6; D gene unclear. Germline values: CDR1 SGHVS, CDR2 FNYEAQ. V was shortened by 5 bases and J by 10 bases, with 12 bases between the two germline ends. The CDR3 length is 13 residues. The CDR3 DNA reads TGTGCCAGCAGCACCCGGCAGGACTCACCCCTCCACTTT. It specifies CASSTRQDSPLHF.

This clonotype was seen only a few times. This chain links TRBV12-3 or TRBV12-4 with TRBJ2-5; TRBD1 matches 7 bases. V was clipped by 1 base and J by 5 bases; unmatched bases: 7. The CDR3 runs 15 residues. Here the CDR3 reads CASSLEGARGETQYF. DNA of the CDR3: TGTGCCAGCAGTTTAGAGGGGGCGAGAGGTGAGACCCAGTACTTC.

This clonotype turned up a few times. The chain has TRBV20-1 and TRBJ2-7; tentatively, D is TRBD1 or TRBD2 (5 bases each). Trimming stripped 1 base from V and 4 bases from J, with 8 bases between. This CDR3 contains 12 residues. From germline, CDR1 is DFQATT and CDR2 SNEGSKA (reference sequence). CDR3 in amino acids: CSARAGAYEQYF. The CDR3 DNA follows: TGCAGTGCTAGAGCCGGGGCATACGAGCAGTACTTC.

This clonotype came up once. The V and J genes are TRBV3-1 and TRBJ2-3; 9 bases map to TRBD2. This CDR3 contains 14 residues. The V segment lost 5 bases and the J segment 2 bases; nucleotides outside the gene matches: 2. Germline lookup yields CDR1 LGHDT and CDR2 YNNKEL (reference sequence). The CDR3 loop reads CASSKREDTDTQYF. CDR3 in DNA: TGTGCCAGCAGCAAGCGGGAGGACACAGATACGCAGTATTTT.

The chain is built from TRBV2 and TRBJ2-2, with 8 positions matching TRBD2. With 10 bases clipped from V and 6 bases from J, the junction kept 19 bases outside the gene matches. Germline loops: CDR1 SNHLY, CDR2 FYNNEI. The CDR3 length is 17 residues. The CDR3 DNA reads TGTGCCATCGAGCTAGGGCATGGAGCGGGAGTTGCCGGGGAGCTGTTTTTT. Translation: CAIELGHGAGVAGELFF.

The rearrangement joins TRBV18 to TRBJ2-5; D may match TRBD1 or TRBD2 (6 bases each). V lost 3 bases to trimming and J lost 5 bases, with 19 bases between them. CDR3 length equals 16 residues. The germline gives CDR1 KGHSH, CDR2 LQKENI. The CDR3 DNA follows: TGTGCCAGCTCACCGGGGGCGGGGCCGCCGGGGGAGACCCAGTACTTC. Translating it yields CASSPGAGPPGETQYF.

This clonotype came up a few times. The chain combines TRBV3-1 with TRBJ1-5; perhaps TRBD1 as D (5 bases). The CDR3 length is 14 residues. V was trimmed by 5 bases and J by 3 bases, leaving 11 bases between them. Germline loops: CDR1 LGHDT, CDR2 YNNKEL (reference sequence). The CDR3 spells CASSLAGNNQPQHF. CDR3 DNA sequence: TGTGCCAGCAGCTTAGCAGGGAACAATCAGCCCCAGCATTTT.

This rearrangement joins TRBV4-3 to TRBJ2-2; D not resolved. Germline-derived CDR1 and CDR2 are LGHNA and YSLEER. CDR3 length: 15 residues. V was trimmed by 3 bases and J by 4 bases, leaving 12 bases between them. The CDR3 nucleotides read TGCGCCAGCAGCCAGCGGCCCCGGACCACCGGGGAGCTGTTTTTT. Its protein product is CASSQRPRTTGELFF.

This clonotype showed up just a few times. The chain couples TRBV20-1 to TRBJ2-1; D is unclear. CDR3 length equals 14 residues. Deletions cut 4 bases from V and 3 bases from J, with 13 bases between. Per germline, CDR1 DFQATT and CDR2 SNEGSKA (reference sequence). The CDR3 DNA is TGCAGTGCTATAGGGCTTTCCGGCTACAATGAGCAGTTCTTC. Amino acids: CSAIGLSGYNEQFF.

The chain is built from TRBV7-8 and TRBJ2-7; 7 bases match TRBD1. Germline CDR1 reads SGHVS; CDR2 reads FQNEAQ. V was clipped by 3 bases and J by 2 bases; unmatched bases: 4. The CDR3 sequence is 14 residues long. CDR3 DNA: TGTGCCAGCAGCTTTACGGGACAGACCTACGAGCAGTACTTC. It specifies CASSFTGQTYEQYF.

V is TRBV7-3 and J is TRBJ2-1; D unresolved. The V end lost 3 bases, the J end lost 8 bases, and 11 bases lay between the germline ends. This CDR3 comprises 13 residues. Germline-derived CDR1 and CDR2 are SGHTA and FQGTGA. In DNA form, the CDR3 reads TGTGCCAGCAGCTTGCAGACGGGCGATGAGCAGTTCTTC. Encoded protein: CASSLQTGDEQFF.

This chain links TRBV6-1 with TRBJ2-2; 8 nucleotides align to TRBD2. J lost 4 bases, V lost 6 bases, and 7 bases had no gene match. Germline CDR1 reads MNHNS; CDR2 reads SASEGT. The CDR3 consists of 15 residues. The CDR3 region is CASRVAGFGTGELFF. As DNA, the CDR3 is TGTGCCAGCAGAGTAGCGGGATTCGGCACCGGGGAGCTGTTTTTT.

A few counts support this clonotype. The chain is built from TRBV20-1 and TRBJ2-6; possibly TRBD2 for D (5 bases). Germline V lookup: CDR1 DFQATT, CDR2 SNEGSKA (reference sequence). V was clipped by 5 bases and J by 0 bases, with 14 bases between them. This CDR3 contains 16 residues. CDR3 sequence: CSARPRGSSGANVLTF. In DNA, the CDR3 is TGCAGTGCTCGCCCTCGGGGTAGCTCTGGGGCCAACGTCCTGACTTTC.

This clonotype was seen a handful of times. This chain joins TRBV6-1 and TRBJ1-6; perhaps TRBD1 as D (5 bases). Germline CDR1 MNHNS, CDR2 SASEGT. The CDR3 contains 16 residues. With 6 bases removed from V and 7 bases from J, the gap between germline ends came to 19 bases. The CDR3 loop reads CASRQPDILRNSPLHF. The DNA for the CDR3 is TGTGCCAGCAGACAGCCGGACATCCTAAGGAATTCACCCCTCCACTTT.

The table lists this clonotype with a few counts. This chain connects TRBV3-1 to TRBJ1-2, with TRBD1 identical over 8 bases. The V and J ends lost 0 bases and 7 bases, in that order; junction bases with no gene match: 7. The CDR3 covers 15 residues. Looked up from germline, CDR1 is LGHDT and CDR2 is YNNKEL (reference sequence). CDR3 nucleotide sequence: TGTGCCAGCAGCCAAGATTATGGCAGGGGGCCTGGCTACACCTTC. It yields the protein CASSQDYGRGPGYTF.

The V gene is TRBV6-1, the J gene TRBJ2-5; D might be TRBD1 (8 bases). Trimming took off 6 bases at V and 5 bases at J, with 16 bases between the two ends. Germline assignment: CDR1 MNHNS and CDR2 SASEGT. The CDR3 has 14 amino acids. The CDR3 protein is CASSYTGGGETQYF. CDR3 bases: TGTGCCAGCAGCTATACAGGGGGAGGGGAGACCCAGTACTTC.

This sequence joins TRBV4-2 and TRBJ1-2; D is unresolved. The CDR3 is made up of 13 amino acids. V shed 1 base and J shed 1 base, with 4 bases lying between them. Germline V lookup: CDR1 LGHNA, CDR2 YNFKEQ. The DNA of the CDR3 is TGTGCCAGCAGCCAAGCTGATAACTATGGCTACACCTTC. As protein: CASSQADNYGYTF.

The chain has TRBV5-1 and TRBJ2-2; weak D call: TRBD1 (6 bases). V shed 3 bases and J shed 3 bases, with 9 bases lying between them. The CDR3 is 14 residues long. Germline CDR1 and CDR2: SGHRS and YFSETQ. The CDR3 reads CASSSQGYTGELFF. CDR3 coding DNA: TGCGCCAGCAGCTCACAGGGCTACACCGGGGAGCTGTTTTTT.

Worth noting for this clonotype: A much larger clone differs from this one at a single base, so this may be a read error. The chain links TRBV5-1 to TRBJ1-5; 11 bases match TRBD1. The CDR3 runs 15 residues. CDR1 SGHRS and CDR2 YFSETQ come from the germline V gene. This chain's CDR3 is CASSPGDRGNQPQRF. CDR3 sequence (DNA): TGCGCCAGCAGCCCCGGGGACAGGGGGAATCAGCCCCAGCGTTTT.

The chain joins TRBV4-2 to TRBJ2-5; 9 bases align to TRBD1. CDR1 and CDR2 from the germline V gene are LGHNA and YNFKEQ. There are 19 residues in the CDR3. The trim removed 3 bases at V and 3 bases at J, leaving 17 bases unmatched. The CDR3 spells CASSQGQGRASGGEETQYF. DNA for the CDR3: TGTGCCAGCAGCCAGGGACAGGGAAGGGCTAGCGGAGGCGAAGAGACCCAGTACTTC.

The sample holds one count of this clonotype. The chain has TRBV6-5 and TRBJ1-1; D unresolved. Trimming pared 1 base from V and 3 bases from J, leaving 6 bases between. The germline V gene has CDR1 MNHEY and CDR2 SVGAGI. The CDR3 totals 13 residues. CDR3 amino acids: CASSYLGDTEAFF. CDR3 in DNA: TGTGCCAGCAGTTACTTGGGAGACACTGAAGCTTTCTTT.

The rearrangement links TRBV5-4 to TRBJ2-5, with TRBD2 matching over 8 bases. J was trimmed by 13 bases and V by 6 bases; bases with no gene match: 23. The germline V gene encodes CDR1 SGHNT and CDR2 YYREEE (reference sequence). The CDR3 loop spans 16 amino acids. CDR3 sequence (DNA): TGTGCCAGCAACCAGACCCCCGGGACTAGAGAAGGAGCGCGGTACTTC. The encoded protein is CASNQTPGTREGARYF.

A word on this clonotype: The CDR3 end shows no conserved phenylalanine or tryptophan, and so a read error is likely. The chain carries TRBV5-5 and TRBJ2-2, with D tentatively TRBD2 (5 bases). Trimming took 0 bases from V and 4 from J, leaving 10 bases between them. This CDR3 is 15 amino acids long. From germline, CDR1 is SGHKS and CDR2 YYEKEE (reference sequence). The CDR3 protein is CASSLERLGTGELFI. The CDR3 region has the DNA TGTGCCAGCAGCTTGGAGCGGCTGGGCACCGGGGAGCTGTTTATT.

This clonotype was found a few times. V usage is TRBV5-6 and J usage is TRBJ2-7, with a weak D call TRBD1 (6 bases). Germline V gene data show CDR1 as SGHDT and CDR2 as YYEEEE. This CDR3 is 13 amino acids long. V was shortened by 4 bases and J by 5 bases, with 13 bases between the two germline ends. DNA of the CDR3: TGTGCCAGCAGCCTACAAAACAGGGACGAGCAGTACTTC. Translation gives CASSLQNRDEQYF.

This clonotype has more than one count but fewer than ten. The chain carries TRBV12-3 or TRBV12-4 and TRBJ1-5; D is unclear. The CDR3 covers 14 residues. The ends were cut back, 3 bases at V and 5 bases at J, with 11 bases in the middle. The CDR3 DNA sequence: TGTGCCAGCAGTTTCAACAGTGATTATCAGCCCCAGCATTTT. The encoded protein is CASSFNSDYQPQHF.